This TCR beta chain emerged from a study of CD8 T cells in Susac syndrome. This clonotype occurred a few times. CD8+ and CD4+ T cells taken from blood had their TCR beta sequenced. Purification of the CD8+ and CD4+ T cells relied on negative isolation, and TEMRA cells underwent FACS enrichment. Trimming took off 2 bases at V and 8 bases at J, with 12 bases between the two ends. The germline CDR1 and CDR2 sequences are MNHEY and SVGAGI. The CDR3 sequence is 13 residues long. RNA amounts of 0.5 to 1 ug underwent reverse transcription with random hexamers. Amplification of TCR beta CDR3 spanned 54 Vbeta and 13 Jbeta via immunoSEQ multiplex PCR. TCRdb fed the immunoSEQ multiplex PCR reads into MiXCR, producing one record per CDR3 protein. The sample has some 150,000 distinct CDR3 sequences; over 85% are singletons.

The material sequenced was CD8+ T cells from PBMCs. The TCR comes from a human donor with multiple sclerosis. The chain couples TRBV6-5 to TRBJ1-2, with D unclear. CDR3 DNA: TGTGCCAGCAGTTACGAAGTTTCGTACGGCTACACCTTC. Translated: CASSYEVSYGYTF.